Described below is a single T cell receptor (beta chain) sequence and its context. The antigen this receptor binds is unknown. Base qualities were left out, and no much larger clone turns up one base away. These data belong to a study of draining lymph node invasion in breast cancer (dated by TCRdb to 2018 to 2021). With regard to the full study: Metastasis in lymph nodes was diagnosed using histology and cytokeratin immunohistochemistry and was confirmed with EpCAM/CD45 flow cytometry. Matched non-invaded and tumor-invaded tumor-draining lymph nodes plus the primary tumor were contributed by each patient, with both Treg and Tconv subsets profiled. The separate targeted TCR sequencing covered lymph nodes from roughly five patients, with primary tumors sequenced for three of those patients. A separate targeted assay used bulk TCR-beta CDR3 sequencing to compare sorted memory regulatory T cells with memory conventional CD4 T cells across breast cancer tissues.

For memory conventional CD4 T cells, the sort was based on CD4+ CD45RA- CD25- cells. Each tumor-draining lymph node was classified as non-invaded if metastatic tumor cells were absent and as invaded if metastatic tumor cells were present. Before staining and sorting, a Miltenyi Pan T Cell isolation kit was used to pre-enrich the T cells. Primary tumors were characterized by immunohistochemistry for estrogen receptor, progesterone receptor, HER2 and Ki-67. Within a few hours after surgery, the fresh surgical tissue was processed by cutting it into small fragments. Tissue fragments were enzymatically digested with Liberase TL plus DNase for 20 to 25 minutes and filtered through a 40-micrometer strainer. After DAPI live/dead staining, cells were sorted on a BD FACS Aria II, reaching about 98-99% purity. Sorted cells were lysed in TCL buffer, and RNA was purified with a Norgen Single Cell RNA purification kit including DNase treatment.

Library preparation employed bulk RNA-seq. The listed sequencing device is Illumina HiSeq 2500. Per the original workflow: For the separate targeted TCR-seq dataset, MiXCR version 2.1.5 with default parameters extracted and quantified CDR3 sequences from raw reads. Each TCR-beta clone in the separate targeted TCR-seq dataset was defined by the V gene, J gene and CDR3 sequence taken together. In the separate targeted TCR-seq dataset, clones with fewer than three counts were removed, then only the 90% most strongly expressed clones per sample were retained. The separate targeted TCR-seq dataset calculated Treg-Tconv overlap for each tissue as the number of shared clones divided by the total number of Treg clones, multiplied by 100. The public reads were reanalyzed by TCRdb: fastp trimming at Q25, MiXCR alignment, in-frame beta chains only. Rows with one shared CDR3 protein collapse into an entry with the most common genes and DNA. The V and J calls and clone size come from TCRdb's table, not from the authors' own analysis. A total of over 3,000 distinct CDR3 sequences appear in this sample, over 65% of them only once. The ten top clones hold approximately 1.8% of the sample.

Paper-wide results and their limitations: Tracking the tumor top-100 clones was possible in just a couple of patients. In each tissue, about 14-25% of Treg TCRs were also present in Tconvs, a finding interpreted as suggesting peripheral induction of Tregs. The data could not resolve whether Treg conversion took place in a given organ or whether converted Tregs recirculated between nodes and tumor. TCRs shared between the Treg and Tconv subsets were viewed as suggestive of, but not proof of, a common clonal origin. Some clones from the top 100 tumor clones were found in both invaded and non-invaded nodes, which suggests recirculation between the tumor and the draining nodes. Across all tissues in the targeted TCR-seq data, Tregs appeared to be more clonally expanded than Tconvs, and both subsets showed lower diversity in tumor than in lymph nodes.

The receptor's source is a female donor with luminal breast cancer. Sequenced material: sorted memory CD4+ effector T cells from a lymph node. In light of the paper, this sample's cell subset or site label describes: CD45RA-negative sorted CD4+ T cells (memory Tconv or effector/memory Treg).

CDR3 sequence: CASSPPGGDTQYF. The sequenced DNA is TGTGCCAGCAGCCCCCCCGGTGGAGATACGCAGTATTTT. The rearranged chain carries TRBV6-5 and TRBJ2-3, with no confident D gene call. Trimming takes 6 bases from V and 5 bases from J, and the germline ends sit 12 bases apart. CDR1 and CDR2 were assigned from the germline V gene as MNHEY and SVGAGI. From its cysteine to its phenylalanine, the CDR3 spans 13 amino acids. Just the 39-base CDR3 DNA is kept, in frame starting at base 1.